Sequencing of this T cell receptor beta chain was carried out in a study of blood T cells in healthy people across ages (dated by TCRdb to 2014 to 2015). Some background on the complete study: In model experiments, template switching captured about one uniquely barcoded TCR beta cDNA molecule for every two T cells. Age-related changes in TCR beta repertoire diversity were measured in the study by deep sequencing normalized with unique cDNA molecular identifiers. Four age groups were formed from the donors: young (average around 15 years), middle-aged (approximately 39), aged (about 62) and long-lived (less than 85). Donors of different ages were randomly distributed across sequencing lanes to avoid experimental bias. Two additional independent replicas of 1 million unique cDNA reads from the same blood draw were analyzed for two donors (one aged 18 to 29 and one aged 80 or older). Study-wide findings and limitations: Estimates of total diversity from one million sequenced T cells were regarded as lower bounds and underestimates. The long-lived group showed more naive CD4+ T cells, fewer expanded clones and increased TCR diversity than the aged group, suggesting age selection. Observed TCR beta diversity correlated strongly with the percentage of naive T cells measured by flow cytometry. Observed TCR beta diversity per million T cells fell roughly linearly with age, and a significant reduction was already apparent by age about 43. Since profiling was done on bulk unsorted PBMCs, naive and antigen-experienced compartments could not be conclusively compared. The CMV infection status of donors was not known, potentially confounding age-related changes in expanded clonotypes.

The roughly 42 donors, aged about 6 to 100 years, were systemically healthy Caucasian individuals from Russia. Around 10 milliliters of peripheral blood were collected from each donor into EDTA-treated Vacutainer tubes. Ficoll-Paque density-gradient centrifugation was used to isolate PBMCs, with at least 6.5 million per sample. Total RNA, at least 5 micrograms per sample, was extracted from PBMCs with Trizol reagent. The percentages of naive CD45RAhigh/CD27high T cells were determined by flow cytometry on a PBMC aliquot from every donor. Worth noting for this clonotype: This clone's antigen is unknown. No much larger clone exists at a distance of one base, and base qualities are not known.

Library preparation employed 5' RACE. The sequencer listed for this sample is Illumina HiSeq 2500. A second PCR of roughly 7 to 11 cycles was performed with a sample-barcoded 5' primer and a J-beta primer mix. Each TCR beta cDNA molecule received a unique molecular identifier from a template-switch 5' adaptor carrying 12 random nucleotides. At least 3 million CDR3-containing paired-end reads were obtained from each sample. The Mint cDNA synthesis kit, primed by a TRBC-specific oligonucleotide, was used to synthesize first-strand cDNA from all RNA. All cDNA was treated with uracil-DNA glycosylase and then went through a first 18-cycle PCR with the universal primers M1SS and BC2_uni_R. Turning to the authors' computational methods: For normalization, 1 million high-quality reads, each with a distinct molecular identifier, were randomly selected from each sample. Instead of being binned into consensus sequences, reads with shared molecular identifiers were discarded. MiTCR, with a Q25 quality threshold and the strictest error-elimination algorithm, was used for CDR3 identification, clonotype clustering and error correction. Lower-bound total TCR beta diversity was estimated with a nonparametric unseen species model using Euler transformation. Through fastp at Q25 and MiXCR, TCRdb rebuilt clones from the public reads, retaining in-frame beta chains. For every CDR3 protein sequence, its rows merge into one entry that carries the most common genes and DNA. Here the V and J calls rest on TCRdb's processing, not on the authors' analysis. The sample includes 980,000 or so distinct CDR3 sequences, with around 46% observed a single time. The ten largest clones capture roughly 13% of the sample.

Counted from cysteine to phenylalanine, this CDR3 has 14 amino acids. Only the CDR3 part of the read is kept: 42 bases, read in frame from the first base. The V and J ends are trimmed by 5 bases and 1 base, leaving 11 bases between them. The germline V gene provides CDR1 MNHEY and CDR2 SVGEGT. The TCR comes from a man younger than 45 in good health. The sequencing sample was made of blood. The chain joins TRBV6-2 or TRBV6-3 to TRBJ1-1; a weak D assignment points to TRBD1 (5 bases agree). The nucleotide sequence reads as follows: TGTGCCAGCAGTGATGGGGCGGGGAACACTGAAGCTTTCTTT. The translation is CASSDGAGNTEAFF.